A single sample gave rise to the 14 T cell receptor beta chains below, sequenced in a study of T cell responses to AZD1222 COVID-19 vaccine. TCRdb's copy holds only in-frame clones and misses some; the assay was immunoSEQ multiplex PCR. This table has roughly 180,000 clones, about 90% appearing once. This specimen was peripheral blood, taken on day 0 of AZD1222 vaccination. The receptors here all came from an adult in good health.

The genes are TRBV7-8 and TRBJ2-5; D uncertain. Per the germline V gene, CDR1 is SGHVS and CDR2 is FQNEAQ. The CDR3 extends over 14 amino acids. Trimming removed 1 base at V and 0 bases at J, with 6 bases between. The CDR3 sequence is CASSLVRYQETQYF. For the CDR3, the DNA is TGTGCCAGCAGCTTAGTCCGGTACCAAGAGACCCAGTACTTC.

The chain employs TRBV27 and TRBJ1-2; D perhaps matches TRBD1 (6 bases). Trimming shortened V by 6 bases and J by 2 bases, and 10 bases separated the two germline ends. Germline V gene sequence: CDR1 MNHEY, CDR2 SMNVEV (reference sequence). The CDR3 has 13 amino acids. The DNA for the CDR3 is TGTGCCAGCAGGGATCAGGGGAACTATGGCTACACCTTC. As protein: CASRDQGNYGYTF.

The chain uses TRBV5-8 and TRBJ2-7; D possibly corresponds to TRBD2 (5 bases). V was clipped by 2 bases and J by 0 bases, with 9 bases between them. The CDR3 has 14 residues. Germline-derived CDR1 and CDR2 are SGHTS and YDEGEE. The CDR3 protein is CASSLGGSSYEQYF. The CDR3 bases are TGTGCCAGCAGCTTAGGTGGGAGCTCCTACGAGCAGTACTTC.

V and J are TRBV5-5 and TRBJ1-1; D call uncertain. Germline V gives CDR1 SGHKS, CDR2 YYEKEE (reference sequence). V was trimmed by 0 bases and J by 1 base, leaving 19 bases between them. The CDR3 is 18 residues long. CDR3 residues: CASSLVLPASSPNTEAFF. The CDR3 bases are TGTGCCAGCAGCTTGGTACTTCCGGCCTCATCTCCGAACACTGAAGCTTTCTTT.

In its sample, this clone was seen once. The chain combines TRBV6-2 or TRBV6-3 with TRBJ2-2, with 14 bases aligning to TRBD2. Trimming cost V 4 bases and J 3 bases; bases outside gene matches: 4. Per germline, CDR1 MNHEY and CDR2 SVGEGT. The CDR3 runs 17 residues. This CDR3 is CASSSAGLAGDTGELFF. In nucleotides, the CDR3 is TGTGCCAGCAGTTCCGCGGGACTAGCGGGAGACACCGGGGAGCTGTTTTTT.

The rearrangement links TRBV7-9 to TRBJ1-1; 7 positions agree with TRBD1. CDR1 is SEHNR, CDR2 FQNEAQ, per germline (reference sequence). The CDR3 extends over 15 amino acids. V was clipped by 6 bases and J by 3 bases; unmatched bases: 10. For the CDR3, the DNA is TGTGCCAGCAGTATTACGACAGGGTGGGACACTGAAGCTTTCTTT. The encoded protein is CASSITTGWDTEAFF. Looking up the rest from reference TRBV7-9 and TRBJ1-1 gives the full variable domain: DTGVSQNPRHKITKRGQNVTFRCDPISEHNRLYWYRQTLGQGPEFLTYFQNEAQLEKSRLLSDRFSAERPKGSFSTLEIQRTEQGDSAMYLCASSITTGWDTEAFFGQGTRLTVV.

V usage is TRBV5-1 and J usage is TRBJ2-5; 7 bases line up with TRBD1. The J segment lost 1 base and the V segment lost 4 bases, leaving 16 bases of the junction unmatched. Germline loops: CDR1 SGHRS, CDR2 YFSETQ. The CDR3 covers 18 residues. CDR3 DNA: TGCGCCAGCAGCATTGGTGGGGCACACAGGGGAAGCCAAGAGACCCAGTACTTC. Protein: CASSIGGAHRGSQETQYF. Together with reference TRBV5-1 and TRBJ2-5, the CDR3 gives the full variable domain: KAGVTQTPRYLIKTRGQQVTLSCSPISGHRSVSWYQQTPGQGLQFLFEYFSETQRNKGNFPGRFSGRQFSNSRSEMNVSTLELGDSALYLCASSIGGAHRGSQETQYFGPGTRLLVL.

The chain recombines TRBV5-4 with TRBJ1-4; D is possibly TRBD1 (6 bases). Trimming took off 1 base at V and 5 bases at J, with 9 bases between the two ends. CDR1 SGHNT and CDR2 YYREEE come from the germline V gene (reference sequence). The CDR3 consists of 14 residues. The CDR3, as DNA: TGTGCCAGCAGCTTGCAGGGGCTCAATGAAAAACTGTTTTTT. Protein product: CASSLQGLNEKLFF. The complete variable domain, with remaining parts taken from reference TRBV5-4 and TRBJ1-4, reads ETGVTQSPTHLIKTRGQQVTLRCSSQSGHNTVSWYQQALGQGPQFIFQYYREEENGRGNFPPRFSGLQFPNYSSELNVNALELDDSALYLCASSLQGLNEKLFFGSGTQLSVL.

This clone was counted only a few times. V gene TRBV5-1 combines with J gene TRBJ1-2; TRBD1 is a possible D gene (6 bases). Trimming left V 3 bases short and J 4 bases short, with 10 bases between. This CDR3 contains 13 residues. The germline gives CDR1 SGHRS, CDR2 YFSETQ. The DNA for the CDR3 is TGCGCCAGCAGCTCCACAGGGTTCTATGGCTACACCTTC. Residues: CASSSTGFYGYTF.

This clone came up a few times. The CDR3 sequence: CASSLELRPYEQYF. The CDR3 DNA reads as TGTGCCAGCAGCTTAGAATTAAGGCCCTACGAGCAGTACTTC. The chain is built from TRBV7-9 and TRBJ2-7; D gene uncertain. This CDR3 region has 14 residues. With 1 base removed from V and 2 bases from J, the gap between germline ends came to 9 bases. Germline loops: CDR1 SEHNR, CDR2 FQNEAQ (reference sequence).

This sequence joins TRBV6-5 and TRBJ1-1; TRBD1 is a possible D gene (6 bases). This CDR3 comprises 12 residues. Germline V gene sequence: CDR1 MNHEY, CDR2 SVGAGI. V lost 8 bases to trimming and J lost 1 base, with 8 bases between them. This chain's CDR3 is CASGQWNTEAFF. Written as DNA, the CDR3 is TGTGCCAGCGGACAGTGGAACACTGAAGCTTTCTTT.

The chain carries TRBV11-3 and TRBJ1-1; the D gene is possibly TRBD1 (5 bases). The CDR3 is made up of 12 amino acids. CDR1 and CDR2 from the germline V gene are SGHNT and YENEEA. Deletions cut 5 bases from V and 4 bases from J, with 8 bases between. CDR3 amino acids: CASSPGGTEAFF. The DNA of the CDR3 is TGTGCCAGCAGCCCGGGGGGCACTGAAGCTTTCTTT.

The CDR3 coding sequence is TGTGCAATGTCCCCGTTCCAAGAGACCCAGTACTTC. It codes for CAMSPFQETQYF. The rearrangement joins TRBV27 to TRBJ2-5; D gene unclear. The CDR3 covers 12 residues. Looked up from germline, CDR1 is MNHEY and CDR2 is SMNVEV (reference sequence).

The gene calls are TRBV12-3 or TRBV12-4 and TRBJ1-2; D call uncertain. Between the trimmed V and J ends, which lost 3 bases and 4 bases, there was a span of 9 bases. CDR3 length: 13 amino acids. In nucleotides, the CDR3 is TGTGCCAGCAGTTTCGCCAGGCCCTATGGCTACACCTTC. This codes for CASSFARPYGYTF.